These T cell receptor beta chains were read from a single sample in a study of cytomegalovirus exposure and HLA in healthy donors. The data were produced by immunoSEQ multiplex PCR, yet TCRdb's version contains in-frame clones alone and is incomplete. The data contain approximately 130,000 clones, 75% to 85% of them singletons. The sample comprised PBMCs. Receptors were obtained from a woman aged 50 to 60 in good health and CMV-seropositive. The CDR3 runs from the conserved cysteine through the conserved F or W.

v_gene	j_gene	CDR3aa
TRBV7-2	TRBJ2-7	CASSLGHRRLSYEQYF
TRBV7-2	TRBJ2-7	CASSLVGTTNYEQYF
TRBV4-1	TRBJ1-3	CASSQPHSSGNTIYF
TRBV30	TRBJ2-2	CAWSGTSGRSGELFF
TRBV6-1	TRBJ1-2	CASHAAASGNYGYTF
TRBV7-2	TRBJ2-7	CASTLGTGAPYEQYF
TRBV6-5	TRBJ1-2	CATLDSYYGYTF
TRBV5-1	TRBJ2-1	CASSLEGGVSSYNEQFF
TRBV30	TRBJ2-7	CAWSHWGRPEQYF
TRBV9	TRBJ1-6	CASSVGAGQGGDSPLHF
TRBV11-2	TRBJ2-7	CASSLSGAFYEQYF
TRBV27	TRBJ1-2	CASRRTASNYGYTF
TRBV2	TRBJ2-1	CASVKTSGGASEQFF
TRBV11-2	TRBJ2-2	CASSLGLALYTGELFF
TRBV10-3	TRBJ1-5	CAISATGLGNQPQHF
TRBV7-3	TRBJ2-5	CASSSRGRGPQETQYF
TRBV5-4	TRBJ2-5	CASSLTPAGQETQYF
TRBV9	TRBJ2-2	CASSVVGGGAKIGELFF
TRBV30	TRBJ2-7	CAWSPDRGSEQYF
TRBV7-2	TRBJ2-2	CASSFTSTANTGELFF
TRBV5-1	TRBJ1-1	CASSLGQFRAEAFF
TRBV23-1	TRBJ2-1	CASSQSWLAGTSSYNEQFF
TRBV7-9	TRBJ2-3	CASSFRELVDTQYF
TRBV5-1	TRBJ1-4	CASSLDRDRGGKLFF
TRBV7-2	TRBJ2-3	CASSRQGTDTQYF
TRBV19	TRBJ2-1	CASSTGTSGNEQFF
TRBV5-1	TRBJ2-2	CASRGTGGAGTGELFF
TRBV27	TRBJ2-3	CASSLGLGRGGTDTQYF
TRBV7-2	TRBJ1-2	CASSVLTGGGGYTF
TRBV11-2	TRBJ2-3	CASSAIISFPVYDTQYF
TRBV6-5	TRBJ1-5	CASSYSDRGAQHF
TRBV19	TRBJ2-1	CASRPRSRSERDEQFF
TRBV7-9	TRBJ2-7	CASSHDRGTVSYEQYF
TRBV7-6	TRBJ2-1	CASSFYGLAGKYEQFF
TRBV18	TRBJ1-1	CASSPGQGGTEAFF